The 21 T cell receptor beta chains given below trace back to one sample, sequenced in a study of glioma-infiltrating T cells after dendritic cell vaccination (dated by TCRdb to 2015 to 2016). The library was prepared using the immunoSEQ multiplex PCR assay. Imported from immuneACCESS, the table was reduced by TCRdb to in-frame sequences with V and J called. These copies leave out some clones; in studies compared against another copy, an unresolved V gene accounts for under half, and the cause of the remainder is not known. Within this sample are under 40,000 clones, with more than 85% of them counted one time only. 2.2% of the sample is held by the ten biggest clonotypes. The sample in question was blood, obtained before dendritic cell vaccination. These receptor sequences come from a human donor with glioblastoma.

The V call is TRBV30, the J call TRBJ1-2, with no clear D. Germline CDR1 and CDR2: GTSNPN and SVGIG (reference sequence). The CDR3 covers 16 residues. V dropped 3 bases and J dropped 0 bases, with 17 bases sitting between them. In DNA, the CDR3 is TGTGCCTGGAGCGTAAAAACAGCAAATCCTAACTATGGCTACACCTTC. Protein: CAWSVKTANPNYGYTF.

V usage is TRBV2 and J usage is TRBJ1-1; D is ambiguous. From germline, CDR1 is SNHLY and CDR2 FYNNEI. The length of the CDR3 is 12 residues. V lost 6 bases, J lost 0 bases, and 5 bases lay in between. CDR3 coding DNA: TGTGCCAGCAGGGGCATGAACACTGAAGCTTTCTTT. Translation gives CASRGMNTEAFF.

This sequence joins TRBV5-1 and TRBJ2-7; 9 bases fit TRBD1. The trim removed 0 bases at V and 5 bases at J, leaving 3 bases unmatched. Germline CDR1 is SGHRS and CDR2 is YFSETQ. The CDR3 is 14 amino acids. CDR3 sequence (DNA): TGCGCCAGCAGCTTGGGGGGACAGGGCCACGAGCAGTACTTC. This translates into CASSLGGQGHEQYF. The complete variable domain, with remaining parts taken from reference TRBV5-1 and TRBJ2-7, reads KAGVTQTPRYLIKTRGQQVTLSCSPISGHRSVSWYQQTPGQGLQFLFEYFSETQRNKGNFPGRFSGRQFSNSRSEMNVSTLELGDSALYLCASSLGGQGHEQYFGPGTRLTVT.

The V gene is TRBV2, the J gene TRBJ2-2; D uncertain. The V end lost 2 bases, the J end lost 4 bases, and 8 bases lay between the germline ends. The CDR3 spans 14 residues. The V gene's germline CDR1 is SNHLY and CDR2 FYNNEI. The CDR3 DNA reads TGTGCCAGCAGTGAACTTGCGGTCACCGGGGAGCTGTTTTTT. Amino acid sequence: CASSELAVTGELFF.

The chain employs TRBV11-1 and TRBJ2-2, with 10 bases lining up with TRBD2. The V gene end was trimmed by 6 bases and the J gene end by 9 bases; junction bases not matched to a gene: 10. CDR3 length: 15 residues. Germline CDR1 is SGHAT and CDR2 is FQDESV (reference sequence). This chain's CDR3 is CASSPQRGGRRELFF. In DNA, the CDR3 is TGTGCCAGCAGTCCCCAGCGGGGGGGCCGCCGGGAGCTGTTTTTT. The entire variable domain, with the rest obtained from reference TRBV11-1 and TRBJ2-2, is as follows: EAEVAQSPRYKITEKSQAVAFWCDPISGHATLYWYRQILGQGPELLVQFQDESVVDDSQLPKDRFSAERLKGVDSTLKIQPAELGDSAMYLCASSPQRGGRRELFFGEGSRLTVL.

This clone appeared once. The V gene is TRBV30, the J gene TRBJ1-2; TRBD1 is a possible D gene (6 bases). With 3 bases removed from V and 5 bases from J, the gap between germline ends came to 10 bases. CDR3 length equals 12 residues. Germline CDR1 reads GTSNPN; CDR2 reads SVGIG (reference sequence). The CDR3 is CAWRTGAYGYTF. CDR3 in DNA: TGTGCCTGGAGGACAGGTGCTTATGGCTACACCTTC. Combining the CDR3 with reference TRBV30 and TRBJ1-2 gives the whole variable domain SQTIHQWPATLVQPVGSPLSLECTVEGTSNPNLYWYRQAAGRGLQLLFYSVGIGQISSEVPQNLSASRPQDRQFILSSKKLLLSDSGFYLCAWRTGAYGYTFGSGTRLTVV.

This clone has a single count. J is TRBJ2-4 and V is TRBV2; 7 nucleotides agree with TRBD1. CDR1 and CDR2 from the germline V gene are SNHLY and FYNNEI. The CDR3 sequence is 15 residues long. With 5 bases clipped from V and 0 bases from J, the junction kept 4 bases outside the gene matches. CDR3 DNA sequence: TGTGCCAGCAGTTTTGACAGGGCAGCCAAAAACATTCAGTACTTC. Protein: CASSFDRAAKNIQYF.

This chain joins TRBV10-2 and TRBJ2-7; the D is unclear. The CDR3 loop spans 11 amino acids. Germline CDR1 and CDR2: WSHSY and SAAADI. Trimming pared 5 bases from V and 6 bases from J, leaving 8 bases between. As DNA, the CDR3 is TGCGCCAGCAGTCGGTGGGCCGAGCAGTACTTC. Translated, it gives CASSRWAEQYF.

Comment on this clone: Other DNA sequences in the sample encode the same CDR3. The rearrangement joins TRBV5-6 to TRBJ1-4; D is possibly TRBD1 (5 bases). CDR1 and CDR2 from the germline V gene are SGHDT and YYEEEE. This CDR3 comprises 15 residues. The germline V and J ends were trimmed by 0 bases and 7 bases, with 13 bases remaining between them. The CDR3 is CASSLAGTGGEKLFF. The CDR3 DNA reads TGTGCCAGCAGCTTGGCCGGGACTGGCGGTGAAAAACTGTTTTTT.

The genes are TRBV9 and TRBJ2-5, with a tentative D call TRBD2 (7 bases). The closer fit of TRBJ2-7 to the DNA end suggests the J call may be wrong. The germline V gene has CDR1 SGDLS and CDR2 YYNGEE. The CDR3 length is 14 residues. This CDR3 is CASSQGGVSYEQYF. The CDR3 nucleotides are TGTGCCAGCAGCCAAGGGGGGGTCTCCTACGAGCAGTACTTC.

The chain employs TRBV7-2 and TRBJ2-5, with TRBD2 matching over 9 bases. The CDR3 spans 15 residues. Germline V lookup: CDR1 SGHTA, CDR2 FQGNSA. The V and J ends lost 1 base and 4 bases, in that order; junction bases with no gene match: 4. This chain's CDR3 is CASSLGGGAGETQYF. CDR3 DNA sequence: TGTGCCAGCAGCTTAGGCGGGGGGGCAGGAGAGACCCAGTACTTC.

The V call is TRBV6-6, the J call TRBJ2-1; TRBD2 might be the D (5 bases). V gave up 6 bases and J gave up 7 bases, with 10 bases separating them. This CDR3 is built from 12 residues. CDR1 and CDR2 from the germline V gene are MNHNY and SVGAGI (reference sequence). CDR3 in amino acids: CASRTSGNEQFF. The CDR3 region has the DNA TGTGCCAGCAGAACCAGCGGAAATGAGCAGTTCTTC.

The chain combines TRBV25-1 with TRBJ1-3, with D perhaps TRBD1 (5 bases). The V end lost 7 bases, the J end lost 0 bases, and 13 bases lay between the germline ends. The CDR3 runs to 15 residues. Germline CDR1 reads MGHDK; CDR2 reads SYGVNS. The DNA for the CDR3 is TGTGCCAGCACCCGCGGGAGGGGCTCTGGAAACACCATATATTTT. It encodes CASTRGRGSGNTIYF.

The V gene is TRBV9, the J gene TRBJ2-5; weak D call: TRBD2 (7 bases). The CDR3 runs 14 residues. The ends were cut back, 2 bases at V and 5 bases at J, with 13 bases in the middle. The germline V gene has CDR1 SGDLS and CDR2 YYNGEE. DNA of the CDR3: TGTGCCAGCAGCGTCGCGGGGGCGGGGGAGACCCAGTACTTC. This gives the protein CASSVAGAGETQYF.

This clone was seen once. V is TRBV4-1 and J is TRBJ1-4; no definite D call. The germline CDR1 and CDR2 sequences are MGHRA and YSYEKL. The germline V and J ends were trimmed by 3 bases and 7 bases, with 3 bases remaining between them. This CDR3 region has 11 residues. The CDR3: CASSHGEKLFF. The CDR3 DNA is TGCGCCAGCAGCCACGGTGAAAAACTGTTTTTT.

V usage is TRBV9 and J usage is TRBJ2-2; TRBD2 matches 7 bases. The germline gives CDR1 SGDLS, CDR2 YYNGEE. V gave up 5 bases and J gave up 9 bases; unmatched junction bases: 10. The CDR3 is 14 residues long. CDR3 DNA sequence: TGTGCCAGCAGTCCTGACTCCGGGGGGAGGGAGCTGTTTTTT. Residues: CASSPDSGGRELFF. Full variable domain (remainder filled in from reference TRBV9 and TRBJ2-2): DSGVTQTPKHLITATGQRVTLRCSPRSGDLSVYWYQQSLDQGLQFLIQYYNGEERAKGNILERFSAQQFPDLHSELNLSSLELGDSALYFCASSPDSGGRELFFGEGSRLTVL.

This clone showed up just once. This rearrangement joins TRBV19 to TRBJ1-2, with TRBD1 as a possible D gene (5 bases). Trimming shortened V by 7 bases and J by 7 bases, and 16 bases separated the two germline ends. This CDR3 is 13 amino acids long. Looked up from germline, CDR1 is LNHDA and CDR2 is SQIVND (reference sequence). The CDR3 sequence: CASKEGGARGYTF. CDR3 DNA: TGTGCCAGTAAGGAGGGAGGGGCCCGTGGCTACACCTTC. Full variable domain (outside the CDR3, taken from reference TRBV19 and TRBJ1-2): DGGITQSPKYLFRKEGQNVTLSCEQNLNHDAMYWYRQDPGQGLRLIYYSQIVNDFQKGDIAEGYSVSREKKESFPLTVTSAQKNPTAFYLCASKEGGARGYTFGSGTRLTVV.

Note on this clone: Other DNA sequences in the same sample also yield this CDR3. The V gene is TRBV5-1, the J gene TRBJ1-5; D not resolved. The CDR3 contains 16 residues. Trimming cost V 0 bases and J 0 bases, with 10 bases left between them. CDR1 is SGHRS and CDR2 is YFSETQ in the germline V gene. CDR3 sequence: CASSLEGGDSNQPQHF. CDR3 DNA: TGCGCCAGCAGCTTGGAAGGCGGGGATAGCAATCAGCCCCAGCATTTT. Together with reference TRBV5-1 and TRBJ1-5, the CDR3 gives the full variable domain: KAGVTQTPRYLIKTRGQQVTLSCSPISGHRSVSWYQQTPGQGLQFLFEYFSETQRNKGNFPGRFSGRQFSNSRSEMNVSTLELGDSALYLCASSLEGGDSNQPQHFGDGTRLSIL.

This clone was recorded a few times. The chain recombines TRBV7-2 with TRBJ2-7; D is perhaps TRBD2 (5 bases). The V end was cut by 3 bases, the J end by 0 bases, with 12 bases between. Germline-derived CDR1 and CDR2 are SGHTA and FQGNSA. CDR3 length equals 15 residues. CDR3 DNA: TGTGCCAGCAGCTTGAGGGTTTCGGGCTCCTACGAGCAGTACTTC. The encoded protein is CASSLRVSGSYEQYF.

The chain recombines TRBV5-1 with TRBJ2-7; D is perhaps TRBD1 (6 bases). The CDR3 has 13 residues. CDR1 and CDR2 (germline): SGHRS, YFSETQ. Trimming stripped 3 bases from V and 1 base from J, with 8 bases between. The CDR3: CASSSGQSYEQYF. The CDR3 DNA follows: TGCGCCAGCAGCTCCGGACAGTCCTACGAGCAGTACTTC.

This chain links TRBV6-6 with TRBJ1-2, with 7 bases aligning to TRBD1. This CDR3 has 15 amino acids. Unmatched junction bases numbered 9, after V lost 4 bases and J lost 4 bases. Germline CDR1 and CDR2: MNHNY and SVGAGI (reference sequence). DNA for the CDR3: TGTGCCAGCAGTTCCCCGGACAGGAGCCGCTATGGCTACACCTTC. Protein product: CASSSPDRSRYGYTF.